The present entry profiles one TCR beta chain with its context. Its antigen is currently unknown. CDR3 length: 16 amino acids. V shed 5 bases and J 7 bases; nucleotides not matched to a gene: 6. Germline CDR1 reads SGHAT; CDR2 reads FQNNGV. This sample was included in a study of cytomegalovirus exposure and HLA in healthy donors. The wider study: Of roughly 400 genotyped donors, 70% to 85% clustered with self-reported Caucasian donors. Broader study findings: CMV serostatus alone was available as immune exposure information. Most observed TCR sequences were rare, whereas some public TCRs were detected in many donors. Data from an earlier analysis indicated that most TCR beta V segments were productive either about 90% or about 30% of the time.

PCR amplification relied on 60 Vbeta primers (plus 13 Jbeta primers). Repertoires were generated with immunoSEQ multiplex PCR, while TCRdb's copy carries only in-frame clones and drops some. Of some 150,000 clones listed, over 70% are singletons. This sequence originates from a man aged 30-40 years in good health and CMV-seropositive. Sequenced material: PBMCs. The V call is TRBV11-2, the J call TRBJ2-2, with 14 bases lining up with TRBD2. CDR3 DNA: TGTGCCAGCAGCCCCCGACTAGCGGGGGGGAACGGGGAGCTGTTTTTT. Amino acids: CASSPRLAGGNGELFF. Drawing the rest from reference TRBV11-2 and TRBJ2-2, the complete variable domain is EAGVAQSPRYKIIEKRQSVAFWCNPISGHATLYWYQQILGQGPKLLIQFQNNGVVDDSQLPKDRFSAERLKGVDSTLKIQPAKLEDSAVYLCASSPRLAGGNGELFFGEGSRLTVL.